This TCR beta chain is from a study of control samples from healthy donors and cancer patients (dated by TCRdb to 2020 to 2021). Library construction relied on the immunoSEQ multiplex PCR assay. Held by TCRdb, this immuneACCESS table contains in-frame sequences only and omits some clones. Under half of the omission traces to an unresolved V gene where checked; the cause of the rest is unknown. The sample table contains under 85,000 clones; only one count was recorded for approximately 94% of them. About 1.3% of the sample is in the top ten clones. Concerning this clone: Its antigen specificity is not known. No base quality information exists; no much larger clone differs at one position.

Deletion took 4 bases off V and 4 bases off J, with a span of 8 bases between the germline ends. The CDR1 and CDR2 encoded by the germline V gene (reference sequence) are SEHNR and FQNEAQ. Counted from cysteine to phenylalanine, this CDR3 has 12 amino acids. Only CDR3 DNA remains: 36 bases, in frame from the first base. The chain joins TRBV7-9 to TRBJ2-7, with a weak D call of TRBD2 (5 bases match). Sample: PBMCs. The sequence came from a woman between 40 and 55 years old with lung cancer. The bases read TGTGCCAGCAGCTCGGGAACATACGAGCAGTACTTC. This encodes CASSSGTYEQYF.